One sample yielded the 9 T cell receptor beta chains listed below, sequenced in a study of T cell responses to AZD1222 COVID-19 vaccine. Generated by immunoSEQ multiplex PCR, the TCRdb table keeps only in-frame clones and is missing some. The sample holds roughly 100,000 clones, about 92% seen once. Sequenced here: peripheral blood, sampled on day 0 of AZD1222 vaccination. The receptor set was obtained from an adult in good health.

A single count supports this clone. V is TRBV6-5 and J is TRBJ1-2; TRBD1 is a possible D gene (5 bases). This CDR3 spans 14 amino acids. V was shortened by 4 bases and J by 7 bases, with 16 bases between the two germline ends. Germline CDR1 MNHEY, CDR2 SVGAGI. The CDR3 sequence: CASSWQAGRSGYTF. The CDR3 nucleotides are TGTGCCAGCAGTTGGCAAGCGGGGCGGAGTGGCTACACCTTC.

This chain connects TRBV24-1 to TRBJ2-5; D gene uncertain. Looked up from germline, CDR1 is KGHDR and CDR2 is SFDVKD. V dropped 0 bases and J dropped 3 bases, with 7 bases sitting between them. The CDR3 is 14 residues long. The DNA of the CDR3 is TGTGCCACCAGTGATTTGCCACCCAAAGAGACCCAGTACTTC. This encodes CATSDLPPKETQYF.

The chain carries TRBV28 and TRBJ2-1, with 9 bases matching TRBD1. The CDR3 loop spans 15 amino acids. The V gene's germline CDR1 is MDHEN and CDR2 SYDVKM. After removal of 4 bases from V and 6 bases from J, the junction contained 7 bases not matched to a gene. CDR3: CASSSAGQGSNEQFF. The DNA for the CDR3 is TGTGCCAGCAGTTCAGCAGGACAGGGGTCCAATGAGCAGTTCTTC.

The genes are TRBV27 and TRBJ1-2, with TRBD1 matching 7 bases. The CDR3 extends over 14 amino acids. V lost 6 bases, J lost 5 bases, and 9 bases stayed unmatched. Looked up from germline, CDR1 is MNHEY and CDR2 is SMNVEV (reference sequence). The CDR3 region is CASSPSNRGYGYTF. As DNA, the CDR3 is TGTGCCAGCAGCCCTAGTAACAGGGGTTATGGCTACACCTTC.

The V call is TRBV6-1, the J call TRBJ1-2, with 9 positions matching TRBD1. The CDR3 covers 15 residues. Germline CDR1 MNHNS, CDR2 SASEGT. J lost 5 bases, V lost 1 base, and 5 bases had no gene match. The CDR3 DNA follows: TGTGCCAGCAGTGAAGTGGGACAGGGCGGGTATGGCTACACCTTC. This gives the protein CASSEVGQGGYGYTF.

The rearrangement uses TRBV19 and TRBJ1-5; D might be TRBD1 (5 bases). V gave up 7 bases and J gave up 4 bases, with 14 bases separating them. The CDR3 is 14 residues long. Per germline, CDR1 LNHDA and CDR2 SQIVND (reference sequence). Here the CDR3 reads CASTLDKTNQPQHF. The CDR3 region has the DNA TGTGCCAGTACCCTGGACAAAACTAATCAGCCCCAGCATTTT.

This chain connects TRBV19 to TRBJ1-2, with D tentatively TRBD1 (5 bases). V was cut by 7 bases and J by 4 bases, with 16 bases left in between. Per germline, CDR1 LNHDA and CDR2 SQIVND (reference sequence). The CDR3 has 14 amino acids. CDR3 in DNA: TGTGCCAGTACCCCCGGGGGTCGTTCCTATGGCTACACCTTC. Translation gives CASTPGGRSYGYTF.

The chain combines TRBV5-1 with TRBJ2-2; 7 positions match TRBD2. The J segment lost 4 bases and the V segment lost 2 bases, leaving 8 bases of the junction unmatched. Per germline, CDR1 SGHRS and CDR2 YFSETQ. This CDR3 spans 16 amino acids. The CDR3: CASSFRTRGGTGELFF. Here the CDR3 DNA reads TGCGCCAGCAGCTTCAGGACTAGAGGTGGCACCGGGGAGCTGTTTTTT.

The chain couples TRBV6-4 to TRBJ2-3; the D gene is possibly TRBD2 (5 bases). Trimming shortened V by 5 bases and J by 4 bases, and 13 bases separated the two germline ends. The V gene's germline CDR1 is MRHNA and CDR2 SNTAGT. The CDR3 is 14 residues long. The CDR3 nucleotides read TGTGCCAGCAGTTCCGGACTTTCCGCAGATACGCAGTATTTT. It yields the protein CASSSGLSADTQYF.